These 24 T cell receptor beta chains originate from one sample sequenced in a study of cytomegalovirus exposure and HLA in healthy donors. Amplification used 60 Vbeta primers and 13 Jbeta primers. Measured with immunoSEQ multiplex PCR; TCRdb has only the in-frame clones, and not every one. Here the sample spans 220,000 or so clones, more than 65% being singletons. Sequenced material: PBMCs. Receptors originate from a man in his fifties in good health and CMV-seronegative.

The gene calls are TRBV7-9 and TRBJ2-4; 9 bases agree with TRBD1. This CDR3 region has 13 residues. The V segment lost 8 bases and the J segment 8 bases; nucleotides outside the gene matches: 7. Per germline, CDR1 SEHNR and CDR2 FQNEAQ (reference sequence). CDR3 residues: CASRDRVTDIQYF. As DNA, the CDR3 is TGTGCCAGCCGGGACAGGGTGACGGACATTCAGTACTTC. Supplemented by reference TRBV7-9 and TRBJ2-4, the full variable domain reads DTGVSQNPRHKITKRGQNVTFRCDPISEHNRLYWYRQTLGQGPEFLTYFQNEAQLEKSRLLSDRFSAERPKGSFSTLEIQRTEQGDSAMYLCASRDRVTDIQYFGAGTRLSVL.

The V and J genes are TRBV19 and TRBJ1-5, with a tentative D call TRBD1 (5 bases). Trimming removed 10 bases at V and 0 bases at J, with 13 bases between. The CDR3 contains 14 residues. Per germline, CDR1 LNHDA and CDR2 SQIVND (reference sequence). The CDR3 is CATTGLNSNQPQHF. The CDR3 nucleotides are TGTGCCACCACAGGTTTAAATAGCAATCAGCCCCAGCATTTT.

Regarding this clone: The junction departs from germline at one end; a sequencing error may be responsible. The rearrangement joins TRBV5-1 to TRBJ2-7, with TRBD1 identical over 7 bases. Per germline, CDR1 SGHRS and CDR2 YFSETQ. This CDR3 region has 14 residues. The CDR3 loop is CASRSGQYSYKQYF. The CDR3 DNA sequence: TGCGCCAGCAGGTCGGGACAGTACTCCTACAAGCAGTACTTC.

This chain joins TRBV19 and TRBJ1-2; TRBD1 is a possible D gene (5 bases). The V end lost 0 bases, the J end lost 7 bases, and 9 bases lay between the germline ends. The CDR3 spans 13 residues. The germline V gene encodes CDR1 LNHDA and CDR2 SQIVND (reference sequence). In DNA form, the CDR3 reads TGTGCCAGTAGTATAGATACAGGCCGTGGCTACACCTTC. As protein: CASSIDTGRGYTF.

CDR3 protein: CASSQWGPQTQYF. The CDR3, as DNA: TGCGCCAGCAGCCAATGGGGCCCGCAGACCCAGTACTTC. This chain links TRBV4-1 with TRBJ2-5; perhaps TRBD1 as D (5 bases). Germline CDR1 MGHRA, CDR2 YSYEKL. V lost 2 bases and J lost 6, with 10 bases in between. CDR3 size: 13 residues.

CDR3 in amino acids: CASSFLPGDLYNEQFF. The CDR3, as DNA: TGTGCCAGCAGTTTCCTACCAGGGGACCTTTACAATGAGCAGTTCTTC. This sequence joins TRBV27 and TRBJ2-1; D possibly corresponds to TRBD1 (6 bases). Germline values: CDR1 MNHEY, CDR2 SMNVEV (reference sequence). V was pared by 3 bases and J by 4 bases, with 16 bases between. This CDR3 contains 16 residues.

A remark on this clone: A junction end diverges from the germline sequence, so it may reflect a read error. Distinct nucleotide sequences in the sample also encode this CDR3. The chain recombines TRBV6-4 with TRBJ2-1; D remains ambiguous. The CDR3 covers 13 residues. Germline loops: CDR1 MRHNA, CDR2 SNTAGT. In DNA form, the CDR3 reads TGCGCCAGCAGTGACTTACAGAGCAATGAGCAGTTCTTC. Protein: CASSDLQSNEQFF.

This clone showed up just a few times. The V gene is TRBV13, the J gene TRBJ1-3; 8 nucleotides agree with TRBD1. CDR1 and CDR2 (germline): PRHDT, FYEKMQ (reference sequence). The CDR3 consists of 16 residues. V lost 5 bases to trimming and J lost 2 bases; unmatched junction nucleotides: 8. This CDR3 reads CASSQGPTGAGNTIYF. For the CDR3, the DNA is TGTGCCAGCAGCCAAGGACCGACAGGGGCTGGAAACACCATATATTTT.

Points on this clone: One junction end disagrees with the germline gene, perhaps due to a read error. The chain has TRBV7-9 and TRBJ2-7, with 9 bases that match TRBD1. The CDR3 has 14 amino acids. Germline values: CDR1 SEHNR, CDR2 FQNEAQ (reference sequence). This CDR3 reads CSSSLGQGYDEQYF. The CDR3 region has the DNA TGTTCCAGCAGCTTAGGACAGGGGTACGACGAGCAGTACTTC.

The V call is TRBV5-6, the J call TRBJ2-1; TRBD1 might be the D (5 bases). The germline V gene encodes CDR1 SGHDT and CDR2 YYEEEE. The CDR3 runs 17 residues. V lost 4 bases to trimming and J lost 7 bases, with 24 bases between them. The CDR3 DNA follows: TGTGCCAGCAGCCCCGACCTAGGACACCCCGTAGGGAATGAGCAGTTCTTC. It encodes CASSPDLGHPVGNEQFF. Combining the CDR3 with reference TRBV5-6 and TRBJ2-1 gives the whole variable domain DAGVTQSPTHLIKTRGQQVTLRCSPKSGHDTVSWYQQALGQGPQFIFQYYEEEERQRGNFPDRFSGHQFPNYSSELNVNALLLGDSALYLCASSPDLGHPVGNEQFFGPGTRLTVL.

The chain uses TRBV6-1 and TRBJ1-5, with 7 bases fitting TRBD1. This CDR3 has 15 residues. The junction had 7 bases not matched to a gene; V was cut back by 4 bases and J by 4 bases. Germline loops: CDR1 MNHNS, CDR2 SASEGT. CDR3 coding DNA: TGTGCCAGCAGTGTCGAGGGGGCGGGAAATCAGCCCCAGCATTTT. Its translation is CASSVEGAGNQPQHF.

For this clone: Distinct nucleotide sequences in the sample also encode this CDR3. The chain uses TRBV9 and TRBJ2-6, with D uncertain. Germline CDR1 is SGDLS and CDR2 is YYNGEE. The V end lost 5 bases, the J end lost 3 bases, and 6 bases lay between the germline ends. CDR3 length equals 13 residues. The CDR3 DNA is TGTGCCAGCAGTGGCCTTGGGGCCAACGTCCTGACTTTC. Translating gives CASSGLGANVLTF.

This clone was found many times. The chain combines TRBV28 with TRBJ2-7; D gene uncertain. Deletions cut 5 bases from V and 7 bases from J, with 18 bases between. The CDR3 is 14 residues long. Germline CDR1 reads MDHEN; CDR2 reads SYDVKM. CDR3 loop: CASSLLPAVGEQYF. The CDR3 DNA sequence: TGTGCCAGCAGTCTCCTCCCGGCGGTTGGGGAGCAGTACTTC.

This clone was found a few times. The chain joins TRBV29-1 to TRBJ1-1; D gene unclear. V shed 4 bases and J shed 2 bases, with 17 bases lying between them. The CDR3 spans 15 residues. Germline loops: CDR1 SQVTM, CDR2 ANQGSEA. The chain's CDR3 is CSVGGGRNINTEAFF. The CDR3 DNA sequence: TGCAGCGTTGGTGGAGGTAGGAACATCAACACTGAAGCTTTCTTT.

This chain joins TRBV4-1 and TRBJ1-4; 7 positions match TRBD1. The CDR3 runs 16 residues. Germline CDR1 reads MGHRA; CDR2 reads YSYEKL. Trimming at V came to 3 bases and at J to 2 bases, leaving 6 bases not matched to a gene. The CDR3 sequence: CASSHFTTGTNEKLFF. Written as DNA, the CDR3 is TGCGCCAGCAGCCACTTCACGACAGGGACTAATGAAAAACTGTTTTTT.

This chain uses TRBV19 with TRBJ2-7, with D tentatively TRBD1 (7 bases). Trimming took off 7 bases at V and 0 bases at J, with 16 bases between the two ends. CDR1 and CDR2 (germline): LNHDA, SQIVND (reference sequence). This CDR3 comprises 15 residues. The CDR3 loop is CASNSGRDSSYEQYF. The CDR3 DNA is TGTGCCAGTAACTCCGGGCGGGACAGCTCCTACGAGCAGTACTTC. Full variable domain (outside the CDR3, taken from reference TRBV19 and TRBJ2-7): DGGITQSPKYLFRKEGQNVTLSCEQNLNHDAMYWYRQDPGQGLRLIYYSQIVNDFQKGDIAEGYSVSREKKESFPLTVTSAQKNPTAFYLCASNSGRDSSYEQYFGPGTRLTVT.

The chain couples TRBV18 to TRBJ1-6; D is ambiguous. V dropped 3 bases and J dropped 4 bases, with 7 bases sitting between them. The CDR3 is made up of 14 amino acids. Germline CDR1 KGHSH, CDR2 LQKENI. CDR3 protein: CASSPTDYNSPLHF. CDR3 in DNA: TGTGCCAGCTCACCCACAGATTATAATTCACCCCTCCACTTT.

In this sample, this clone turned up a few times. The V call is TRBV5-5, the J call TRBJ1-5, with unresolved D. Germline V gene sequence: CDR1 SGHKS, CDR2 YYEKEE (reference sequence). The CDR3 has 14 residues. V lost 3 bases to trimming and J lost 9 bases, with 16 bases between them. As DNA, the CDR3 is TGTGCCAGCAGCTCATTGACTCTTGGAGGGCCCCAGCATTTT. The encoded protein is CASSSLTLGGPQHF.

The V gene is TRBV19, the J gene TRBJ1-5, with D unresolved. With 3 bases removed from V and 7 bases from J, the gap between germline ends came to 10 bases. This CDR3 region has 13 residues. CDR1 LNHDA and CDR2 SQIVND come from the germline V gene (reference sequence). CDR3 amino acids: CASSIRGFQPQHF. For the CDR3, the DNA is TGTGCCAGTAGTATTCGGGGTTTCCAGCCCCAGCATTTT.

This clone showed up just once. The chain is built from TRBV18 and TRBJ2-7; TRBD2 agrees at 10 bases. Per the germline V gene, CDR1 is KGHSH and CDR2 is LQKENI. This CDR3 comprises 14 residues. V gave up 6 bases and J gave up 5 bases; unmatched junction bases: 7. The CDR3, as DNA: TGTGCCAGCTCCCCCGGGACTAGCGCGGACGAGCAGTACTTC. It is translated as CASSPGTSADEQYF. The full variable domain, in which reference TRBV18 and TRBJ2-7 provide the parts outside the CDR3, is NAGVMQNPRHLVRRRGQEARLRCSPMKGHSHVYWYRQLPEEGLKFMVYLQKENIIDESGMPKERFSAEFPKEGPSILRIQQVVRGDSAAYFCASSPGTSADEQYFGPGTRLTVT.

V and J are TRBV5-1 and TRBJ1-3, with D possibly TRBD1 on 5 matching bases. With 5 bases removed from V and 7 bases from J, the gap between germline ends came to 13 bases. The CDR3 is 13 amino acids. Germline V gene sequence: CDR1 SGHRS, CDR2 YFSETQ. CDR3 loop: CASSAGWQNTIYF. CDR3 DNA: TGCGCCAGCAGTGCAGGGTGGCAGAACACCATATATTTT.

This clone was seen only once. The CDR3 sequence is CASSYELPAREETQYF. In DNA form, the CDR3 reads TGTGCCAGCAGTTATGAGCTCCCTGCGCGGGAAGAGACCCAGTACTTC. This sequence joins TRBV6-5 and TRBJ2-5; maybe TRBD2 (5 bases). The V and J ends lost 3 bases and 3 bases respectively, with 17 bases between them. This CDR3 region has 16 residues. In germline, CDR1 is MNHEY, CDR2 SVGAGI.

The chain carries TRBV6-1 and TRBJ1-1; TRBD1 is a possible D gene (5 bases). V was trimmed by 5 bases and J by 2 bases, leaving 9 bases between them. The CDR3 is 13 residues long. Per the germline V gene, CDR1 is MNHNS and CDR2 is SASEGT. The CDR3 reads CASSSTANTEAFF. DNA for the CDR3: TGTGCCAGCAGTTCGACAGCTAACACTGAAGCTTTCTTT.

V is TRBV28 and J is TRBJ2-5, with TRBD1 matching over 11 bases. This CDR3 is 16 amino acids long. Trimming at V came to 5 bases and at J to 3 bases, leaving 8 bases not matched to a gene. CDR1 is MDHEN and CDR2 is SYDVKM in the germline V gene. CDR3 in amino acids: CASSTPDRGHEETQYF. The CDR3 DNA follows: TGTGCCAGCAGTACCCCGGACAGGGGGCACGAAGAGACCCAGTACTTC.